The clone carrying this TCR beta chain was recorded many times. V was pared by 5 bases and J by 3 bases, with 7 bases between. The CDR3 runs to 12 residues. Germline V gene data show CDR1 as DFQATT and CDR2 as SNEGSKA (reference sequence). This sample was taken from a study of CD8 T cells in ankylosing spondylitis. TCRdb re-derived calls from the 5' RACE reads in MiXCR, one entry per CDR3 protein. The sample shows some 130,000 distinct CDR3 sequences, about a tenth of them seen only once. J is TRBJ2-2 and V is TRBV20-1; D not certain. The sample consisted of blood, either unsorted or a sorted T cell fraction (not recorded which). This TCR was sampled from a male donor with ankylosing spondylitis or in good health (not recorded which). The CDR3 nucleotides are TGCAGTGCTGCCGGTTACACCGGGGAGCTGTTTTTT. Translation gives CSAAGYTGELFF.